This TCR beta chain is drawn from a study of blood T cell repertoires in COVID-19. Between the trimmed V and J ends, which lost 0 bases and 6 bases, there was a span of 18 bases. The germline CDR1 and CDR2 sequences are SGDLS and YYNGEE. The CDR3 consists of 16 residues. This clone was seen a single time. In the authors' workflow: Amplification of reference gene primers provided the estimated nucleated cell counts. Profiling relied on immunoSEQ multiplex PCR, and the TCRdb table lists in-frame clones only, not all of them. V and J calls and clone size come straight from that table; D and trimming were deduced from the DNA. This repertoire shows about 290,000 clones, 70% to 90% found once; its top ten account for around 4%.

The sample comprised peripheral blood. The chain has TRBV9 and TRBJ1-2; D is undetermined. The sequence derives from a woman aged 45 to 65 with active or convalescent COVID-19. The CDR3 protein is CASSVDVVGRMNGYTF. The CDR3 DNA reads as TGTGCCAGCAGCGTAGATGTGGTGGGCAGGATGAATGGCTACACCTTC.